These T cell receptor beta chains were read from a single sample in a study of T-cell reconstitution after alpha-beta-depleted transplantation in children. TCRdb analysed the PCR reads with MiXCR anew, one entry per CDR3 protein. In the table there are 200,000 or so distinct CDR3 sequences, roughly 6.3% of which are singletons. This specimen was PBMCs, taken before TCRalphabeta/CD19-depleted stem cell transplant. The receptor set was obtained from a girl younger than two with combined immunodeficiency, due to receive a stem cell transplant. Both conserved end residues are part of each CDR3. Fields, in order: J gene, clone size, D gene, V gene, CDR3 protein, CDR3 DNA. The D gene is left open where the match is weak. Not all rows give a size; the values are once, few, many and, for expanded clones, a class.

TRBJ1-1,many,NA,TRBV27,CASSAYRQLMNTEAFF,TGTGCCAGCAGTGCGTATAGACAGCTTATGAACACTGAAGCTTTCTTT
TRBJ2-7,many,NA,TRBV7-2,CASSWGLSYEQYF,TGTGCCAGCAGCTGGGGACTGTCCTACGAGCAGTACTTC
TRBJ2-7,few,TRBD1,TRBV7-8,CASTSDRAYEQYF,TGTGCCAGCACCTCCGACAGGGCCTACGAGCAGTACTTC
TRBJ2-7,NA,NA,TRBV12-3/TRBV12-4,CASSFSSGSLSYEQYF,TGTGCCAGCAGTTTTTCATCCGGGTCCCTCTCCTACGAGCAGTACTTC
TRBJ2-7,many,NA,TRBV5-1,CASSLGFRDSTYEQYF,TGCGCCAGCAGCTTGGGCTTCCGGGACTCTACCTACGAGCAGTACTTC
TRBJ2-2,many,NA,TRBV7-7,CASSHSDAGELFF,TGTGCCAGCAGCCACTCCGACGCCGGGGAGCTGTTTTTT
TRBJ1-2,many,NA,TRBV20-1,CSARDYYGYTF,TGCAGTGCTAGAGATTACTATGGCTACACCTTC
TRBJ2-6,many,NA,TRBV12-3/TRBV12-4,CASSFSFSGANVLTF,TGTGCCAGCAGTTTCAGTTTCTCTGGGGCCAACGTCCTGACTTTC
TRBJ2-2,NA,NA,TRBV11-2,CASSSEGQNTGELFF,TGTGCCAGCAGTTCGGAGGGCCAGAACACCGGGGAGCTGTTTTTT
TRBJ2-7,many,TRBD1,TRBV12-3/TRBV12-4,CASRPGQGYEQYF,TGTGCCAGCAGACCCGGACAGGGCTACGAGCAGTACTTC
TRBJ2-6,many,NA,TRBV28,CASRPILSGANVLTF,TGTGCCAGCAGACCAATACTCTCTGGGGCCAACGTCCTGACTTTC
TRBJ2-3,many,TRBD2,TRBV28,CASSFLSGRAFTDTQYF,TGTGCCAGCAGCTTCCTTAGCGGGAGGGCTTTCACAGATACGCAGTATTTT
TRBJ2-5,many,NA,TRBV19,CASSIWGEATQYF,TGTGCCAGTAGTATCTGGGGGGAGGCGACCCAGTACTTC
TRBJ2-1,many,TRBD2,TRBV20-1,CSARDRGLAGAFEQFF,TGCAGTGCTAGAGATCGGGGACTAGCGGGAGCCTTTGAGCAGTTCTTC
TRBJ2-3,NA,TRBD2,TRBV7-8,CASIMLAGGSSTDTQYF,TGTGCCAGCATCATGCTGGCGGGGGGGTCTAGCACAGATACGCAGTATTTT
TRBJ1-3,few,TRBD1,TRBV4-1,CASSSQGAPLLHTIYF,TGCGCCAGCAGCTCTCAGGGGGCACCCCTATTGCACACCATATATTTT
TRBJ2-7,many,NA,TRBV4-2,CASSQDRSFYEQYF,TGTGCCAGCAGCCAAGACAGGTCATTCTACGAGCAGTACTTC
TRBJ1-2,many,NA,TRBV28,CAAHGTNYGYTF,TGTGCGGCGCACGGTACTAACTATGGCTACACCTTC
TRBJ2-5,many,TRBD2,TRBV28,CASSLCFWTSGSPDKVETQYF,TGTGCCAGCAGTTTATGCTTTTGGACTAGCGGGTCCCCAGATAAGGTAGAGACCCAGTACTTC
TRBJ2-7,NA,NA,TRBV29-1,CSVGWAGEYEQYF,TGCAGCGTTGGTTGGGCAGGGGAGTACGAGCAGTACTTC
TRBJ2-7,few,NA,TRBV29-1,CSVQGNEQYF,TGCAGCGTTCAGGGGAACGAGCAGTACTTC
TRBJ2-7,many,NA,TRBV29-1,CSVGQTKNYEQYF,TGCAGCGTGGGCCAGACTAAAAACTACGAGCAGTACTTC
TRBJ2-3,many,TRBD1,TRBV6-2/TRBV6-3,CASSYPRTGGFGSLGTDTQYF,TGTGCCAGCAGTTATCCCCGGACAGGGGGCTTCGGATCTCTTGGCACAGATACGCAGTATTTT
TRBJ1-1,many,TRBD1,TRBV28,CASSFGQGTEAFF,TGTGCCAGCAGTTTTGGACAGGGGACTGAAGCTTTCTTT
TRBJ2-2,NA,NA,TRBV6-1,CASSVTGWRNTGELFF,TGTGCCAGCAGTGTCACAGGGTGGAGGAACACCGGGGAGCTGTTTTTT
TRBJ2-7,many,TRBD2,TRBV4-1,CASSQVATSGAYEQYF,TGCGCCAGCAGCCAAGTGGCGACTAGCGGGGCCTACGAGCAGTACTTC
TRBJ2-1,many,NA,TRBV27,CASSSFWGPSSYNEQFF,TGTGCCAGCAGTTCCTTCTGGGGGCCGAGCTCCTACAATGAGCAGTTCTTC
TRBJ1-1,NA,NA,TRBV7-9,CASSLNGNTEAFF,TGTGCCAGCAGCCTAAACGGGAACACTGAAGCTTTCTTT
TRBJ2-7,many,NA,TRBV12-3/TRBV12-4,CASSLAARTAEQYF,TGTGCCAGCAGTTTAGCTGCTAGAACGGCCGAGCAGTACTTC
TRBJ1-2,many,NA,TRBV24-1,CATSDLEGYEGYTF,TGTGCCACCAGTGACCTGGAGGGGTATGAGGGCTACACCTTC
TRBJ2-7,NA,NA,TRBV14,CASSQAGNLYEQYF,TGTGCCAGCAGCCAAGCCGGGAATCTATACGAGCAGTACTTC
TRBJ1-4,NA,NA,TRBV2,CTSCSPSRAATTNEKLFF,TGTACCAGCTGTTCCCCCAGCAGGGCAGCCACAACTAATGAAAAACTGTTTTTT
TRBJ2-3,many,NA,TRBV12-3/TRBV12-4,CASSPFDGADTQYF,TGTGCCAGCAGTCCCTTTGATGGGGCAGATACGCAGTATTTT